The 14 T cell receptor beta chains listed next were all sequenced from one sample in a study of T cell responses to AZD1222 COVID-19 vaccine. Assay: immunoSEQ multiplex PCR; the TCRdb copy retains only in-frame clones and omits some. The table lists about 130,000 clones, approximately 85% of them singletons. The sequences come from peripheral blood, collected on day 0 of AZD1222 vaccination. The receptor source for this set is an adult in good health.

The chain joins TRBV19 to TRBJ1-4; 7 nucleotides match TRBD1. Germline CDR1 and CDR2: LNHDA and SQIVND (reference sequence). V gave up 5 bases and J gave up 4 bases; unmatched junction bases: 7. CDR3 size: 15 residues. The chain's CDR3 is CASSSQGGGNEKLFF. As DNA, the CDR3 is TGTGCCAGTAGTTCCCAAGGGGGCGGTAATGAAAAACTGTTTTTT.

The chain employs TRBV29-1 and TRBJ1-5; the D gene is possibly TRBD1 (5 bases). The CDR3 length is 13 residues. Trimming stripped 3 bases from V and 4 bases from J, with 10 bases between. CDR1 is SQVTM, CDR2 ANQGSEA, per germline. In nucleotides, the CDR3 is TGCAGCGTTGATGGGGGATGGAATCAGCCCCAGCATTTT. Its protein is CSVDGGWNQPQHF. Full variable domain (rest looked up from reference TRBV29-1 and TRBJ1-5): SAVISQKPSRDICQRGTSLTIQCQVDSQVTMMFWYRQQPGQSLTLIATANQGSEATYESGFVIDKFPISRPNLTFSTLTVSNMSPEDSSIYLCSVDGGWNQPQHFGDGTRLSIL.

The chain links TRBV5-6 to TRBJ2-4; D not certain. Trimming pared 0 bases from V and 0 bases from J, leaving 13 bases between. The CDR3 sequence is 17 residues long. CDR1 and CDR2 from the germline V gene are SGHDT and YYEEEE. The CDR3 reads CASSLGELRLAKNIQYF. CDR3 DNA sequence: TGTGCCAGCAGCTTGGGTGAACTGCGACTAGCCAAAAACATTCAGTACTTC.

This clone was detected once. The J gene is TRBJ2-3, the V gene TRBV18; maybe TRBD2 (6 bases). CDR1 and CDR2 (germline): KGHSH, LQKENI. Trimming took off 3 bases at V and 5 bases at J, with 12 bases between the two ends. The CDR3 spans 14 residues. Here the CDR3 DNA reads TGTGCCAGCTCACCCCCCGGAGGGAAAGATACGCAGTATTTT. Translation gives CASSPPGGKDTQYF.

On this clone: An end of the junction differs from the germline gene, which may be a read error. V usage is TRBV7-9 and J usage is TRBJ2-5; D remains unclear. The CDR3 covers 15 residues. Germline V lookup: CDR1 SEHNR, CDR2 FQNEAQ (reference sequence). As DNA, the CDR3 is TGTGCCAGCAGCTTCGGCCAGACTCCTCAAGAGAGCCAGTACTTC. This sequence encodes CASSFGQTPQESQYF.

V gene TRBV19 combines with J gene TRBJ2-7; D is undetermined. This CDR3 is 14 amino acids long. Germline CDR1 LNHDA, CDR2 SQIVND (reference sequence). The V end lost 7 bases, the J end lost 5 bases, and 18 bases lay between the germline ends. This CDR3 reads CASNPREGPHEQYF. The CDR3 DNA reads TGTGCCAGTAACCCACGTGAAGGGCCACACGAGCAGTACTTC.

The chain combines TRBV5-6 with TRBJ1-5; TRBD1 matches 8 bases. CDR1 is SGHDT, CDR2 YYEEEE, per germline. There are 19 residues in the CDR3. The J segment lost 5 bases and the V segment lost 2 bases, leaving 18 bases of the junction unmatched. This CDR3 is CASSFSPSRTGKKDQPQHF. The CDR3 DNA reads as TGTGCCAGCAGCTTCTCTCCCTCTAGGACAGGGAAAAAGGATCAGCCCCAGCATTTT.

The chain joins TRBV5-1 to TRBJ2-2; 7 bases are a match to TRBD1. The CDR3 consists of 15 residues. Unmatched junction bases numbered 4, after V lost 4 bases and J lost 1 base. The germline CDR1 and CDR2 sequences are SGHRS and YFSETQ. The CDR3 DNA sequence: TGCGCCAGCAGCCGGGACAGCTTGAACACCGGGGAGCTGTTTTTT. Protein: CASSRDSLNTGELFF.

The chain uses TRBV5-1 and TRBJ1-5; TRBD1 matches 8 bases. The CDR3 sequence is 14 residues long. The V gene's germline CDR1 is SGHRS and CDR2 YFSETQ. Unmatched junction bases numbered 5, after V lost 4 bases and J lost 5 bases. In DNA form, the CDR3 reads TGCGCCAGCAGCCTCTGGACAGGGCATCAGCCCCAGCATTTT. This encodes CASSLWTGHQPQHF.

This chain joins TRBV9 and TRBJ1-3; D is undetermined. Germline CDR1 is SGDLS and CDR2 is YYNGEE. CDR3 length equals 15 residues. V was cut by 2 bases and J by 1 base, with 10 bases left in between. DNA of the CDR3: TGTGCCAGCAGCGTTGCGGTTGGTTCTGGAAACACCATATATTTT. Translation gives CASSVAVGSGNTIYF.

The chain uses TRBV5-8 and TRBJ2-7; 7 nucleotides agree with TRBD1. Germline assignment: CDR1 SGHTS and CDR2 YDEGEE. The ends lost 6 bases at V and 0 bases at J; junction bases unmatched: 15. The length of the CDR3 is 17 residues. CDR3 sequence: CASTPSVGWTGSYEQYF. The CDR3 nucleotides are TGTGCCAGCACCCCCTCAGTAGGGTGGACAGGCTCCTACGAGCAGTACTTC.

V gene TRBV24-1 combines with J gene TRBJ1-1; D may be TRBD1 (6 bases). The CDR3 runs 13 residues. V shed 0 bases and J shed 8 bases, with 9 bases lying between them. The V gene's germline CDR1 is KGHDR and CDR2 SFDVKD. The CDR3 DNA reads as TGTGCCACCAGTGATTTGGGTGGGACAGAAGCTTTCTTT. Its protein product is CATSDLGGTEAFF.

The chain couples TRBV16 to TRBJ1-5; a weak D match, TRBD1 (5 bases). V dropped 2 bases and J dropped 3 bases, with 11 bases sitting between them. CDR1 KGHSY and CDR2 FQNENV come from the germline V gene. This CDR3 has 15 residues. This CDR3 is CASSQEAGYNQPQHF. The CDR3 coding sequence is TGTGCCAGCAGCCAAGAGGCAGGGTACAATCAGCCCCAGCATTTT.

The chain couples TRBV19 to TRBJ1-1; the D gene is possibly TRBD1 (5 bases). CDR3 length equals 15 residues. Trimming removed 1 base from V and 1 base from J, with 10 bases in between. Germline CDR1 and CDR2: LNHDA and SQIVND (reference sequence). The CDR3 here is CASSIAGRQNTEAFF. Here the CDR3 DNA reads TGTGCCAGTAGTATAGCGGGACGGCAGAACACTGAAGCTTTCTTT. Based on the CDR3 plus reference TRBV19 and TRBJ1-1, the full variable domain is DGGITQSPKYLFRKEGQNVTLSCEQNLNHDAMYWYRQDPGQGLRLIYYSQIVNDFQKGDIAEGYSVSREKKESFPLTVTSAQKNPTAFYLCASSIAGRQNTEAFFGQGTRLTVV.